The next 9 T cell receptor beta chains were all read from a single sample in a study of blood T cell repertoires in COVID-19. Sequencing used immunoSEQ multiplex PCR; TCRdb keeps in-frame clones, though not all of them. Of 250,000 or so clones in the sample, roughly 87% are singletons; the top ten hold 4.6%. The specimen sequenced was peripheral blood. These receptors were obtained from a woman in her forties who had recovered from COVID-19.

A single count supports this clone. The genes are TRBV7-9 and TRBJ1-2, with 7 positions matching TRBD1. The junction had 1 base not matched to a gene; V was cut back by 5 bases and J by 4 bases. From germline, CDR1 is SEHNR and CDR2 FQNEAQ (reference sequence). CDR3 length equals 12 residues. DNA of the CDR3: TGTGCCAGCAGCGGGACAGTCTATGGCTACACCTTC. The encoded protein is CASSGTVYGYTF. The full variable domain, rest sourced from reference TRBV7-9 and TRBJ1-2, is DTGVSQNPRHKITKRGQNVTFRCDPISEHNRLYWYRQTLGQGPEFLTYFQNEAQLEKSRLLSDRFSAERPKGSFSTLEIQRTEQGDSAMYLCASSGTVYGYTFGSGTRLTVV.

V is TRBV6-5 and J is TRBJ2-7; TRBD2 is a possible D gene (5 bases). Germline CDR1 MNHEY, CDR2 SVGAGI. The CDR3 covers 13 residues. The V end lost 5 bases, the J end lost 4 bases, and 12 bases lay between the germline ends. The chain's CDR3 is CASSPTGGYEQYF. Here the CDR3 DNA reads TGTGCCAGCAGTCCCACCGGCGGGTACGAGCAGTACTTC.

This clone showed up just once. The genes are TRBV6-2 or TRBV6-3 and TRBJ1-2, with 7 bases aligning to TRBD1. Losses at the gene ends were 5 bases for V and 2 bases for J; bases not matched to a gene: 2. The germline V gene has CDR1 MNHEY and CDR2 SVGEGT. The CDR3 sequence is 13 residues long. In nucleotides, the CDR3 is TGTGCCAGCAGTAGGGGGCTGAACTATGGCTACACCTTC. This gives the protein CASSRGLNYGYTF.

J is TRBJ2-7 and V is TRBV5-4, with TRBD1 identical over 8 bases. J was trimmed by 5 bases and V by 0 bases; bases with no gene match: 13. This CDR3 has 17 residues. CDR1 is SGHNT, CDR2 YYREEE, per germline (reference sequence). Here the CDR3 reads CASSLVGQGSTFDEQYF. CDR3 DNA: TGTGCCAGCAGCTTGGTAGGACAGGGTAGTACGTTCGACGAGCAGTACTTC.

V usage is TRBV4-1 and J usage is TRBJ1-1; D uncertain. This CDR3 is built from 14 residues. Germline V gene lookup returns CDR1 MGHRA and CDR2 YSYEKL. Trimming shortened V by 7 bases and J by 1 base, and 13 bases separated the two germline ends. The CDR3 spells CASKIRGGNTEAFF. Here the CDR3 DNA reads TGCGCCAGCAAAATTCGGGGTGGGAACACTGAAGCTTTCTTT.

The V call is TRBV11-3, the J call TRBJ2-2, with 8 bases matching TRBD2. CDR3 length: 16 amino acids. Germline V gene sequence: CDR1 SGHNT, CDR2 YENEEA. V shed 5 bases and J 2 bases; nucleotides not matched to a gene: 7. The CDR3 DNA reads TGTGCCAGCAGCGCACAACTAGCGGCTAACACCGGGGAGCTGTTTTTT. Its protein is CASSAQLAANTGELFF. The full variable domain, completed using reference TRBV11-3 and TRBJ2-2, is EAGVVQSPRYKIIEKKQPVAFWCNPISGHNTLYWYLQNLGQGPELLIRYENEEAVDDSQLPKDRFSAERLKGVDSTLKIQPAELGDSAVYLCASSAQLAANTGELFFGEGSRLTVL.

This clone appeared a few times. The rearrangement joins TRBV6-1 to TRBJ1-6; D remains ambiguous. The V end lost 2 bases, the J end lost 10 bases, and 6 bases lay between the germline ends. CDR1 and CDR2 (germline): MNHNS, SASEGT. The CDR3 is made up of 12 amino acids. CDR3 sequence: CASSELQSPLHF. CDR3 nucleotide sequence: TGTGCCAGCAGTGAATTACAGTCACCCCTCCACTTT.

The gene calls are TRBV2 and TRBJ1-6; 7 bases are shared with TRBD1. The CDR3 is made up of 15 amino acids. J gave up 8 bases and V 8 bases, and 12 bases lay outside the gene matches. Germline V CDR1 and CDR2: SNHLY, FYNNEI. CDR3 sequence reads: CASYPQGGFYSPLHF. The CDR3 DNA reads TGTGCCAGCTACCCCCAGGGGGGATTTTATTCACCCCTCCACTTT.

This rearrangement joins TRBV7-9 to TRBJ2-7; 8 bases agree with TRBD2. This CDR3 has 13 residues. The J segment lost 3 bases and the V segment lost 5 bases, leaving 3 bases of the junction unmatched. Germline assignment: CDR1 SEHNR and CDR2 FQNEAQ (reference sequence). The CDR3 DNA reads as TGTGCCAGCAGCGGGACTAGTAGCTACGAGCAGTACTTC. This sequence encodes CASSGTSSYEQYF.